This TCR beta chain was captured by sequencing in a study of T-cell reconstitution after alpha-beta-depleted transplantation in children. Findings and limits, study-wide: A year had passed since transplant, and T-cell counts and diversity by then came mostly from newly produced T cells. The study traced high day-60 TCRbeta diversity in some patients to surviving recipient T cells and thymic progenitors.

This clonotype was recorded a few times. Its matching antigen is unknown. As it was prepared, the TCRbeta library received unique molecular identifiers. Using its own MiXCR run on the PCR reads, TCRdb lists one record per CDR3 protein. Of about 220,000 distinct CDR3 sequences listed, 17% are singletons. V was pared by 6 bases and J by 3 bases, with 4 bases of the junction left unmatched. The CDR3 loop spans 14 amino acids. The receptor's source is a male patient aged 2-15 years who had a stem cell transplant for acute lymphoblastic leukemia, so the T cells may come from the graft donor. Sample: PBMCs, mostly from graft donor cells, taken 360 days after TCRalphabeta/CD19-depleted stem cell transplant. The rearrangement uses TRBV12-3 or TRBV12-4 and TRBJ1-1; TRBD1 matches 10 bases. CDR3 sequence reads: CASRTGGAYTEAFF. The CDR3 bases are TGTGCCAGCAGGACAGGGGGCGCGTACACTGAAGCTTTCTTT.